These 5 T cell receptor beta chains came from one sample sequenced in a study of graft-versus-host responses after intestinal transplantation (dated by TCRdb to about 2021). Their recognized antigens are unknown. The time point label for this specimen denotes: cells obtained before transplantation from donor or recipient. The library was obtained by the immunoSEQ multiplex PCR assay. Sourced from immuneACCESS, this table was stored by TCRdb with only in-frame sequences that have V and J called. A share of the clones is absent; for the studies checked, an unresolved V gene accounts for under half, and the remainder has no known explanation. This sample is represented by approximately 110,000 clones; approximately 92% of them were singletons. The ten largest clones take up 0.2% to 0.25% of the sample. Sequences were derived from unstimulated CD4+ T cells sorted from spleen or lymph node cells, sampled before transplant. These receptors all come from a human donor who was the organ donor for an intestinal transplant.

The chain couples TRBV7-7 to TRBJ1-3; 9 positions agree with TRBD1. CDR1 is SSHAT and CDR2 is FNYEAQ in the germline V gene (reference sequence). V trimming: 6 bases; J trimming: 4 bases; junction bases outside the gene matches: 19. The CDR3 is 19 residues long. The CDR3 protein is CASRRLDLTGTGCGNTIYF. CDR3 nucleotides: TGTGCCAGCAGACGATTAGATCTCACCGGGACAGGGTGCGGAAACACCATATATTTT.

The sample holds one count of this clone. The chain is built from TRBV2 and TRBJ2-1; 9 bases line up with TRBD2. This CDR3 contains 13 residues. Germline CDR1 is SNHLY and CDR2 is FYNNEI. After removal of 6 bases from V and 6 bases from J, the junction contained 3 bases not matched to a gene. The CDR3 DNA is TGTGCCAGCAGAGGGACTAGCTTCAATGAGCAGTTCTTC. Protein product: CASRGTSFNEQFF. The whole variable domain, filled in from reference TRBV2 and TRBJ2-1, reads EPEVTQTPSHQVTQMGQEVILRCVPISNHLYFYWYRQILGQKVEFLVSFYNNEISEKSEIFDDQFSVERPDGSNFTLKIRSTKLEDSAMYFCASRGTSFNEQFFGPGTRLTVL.

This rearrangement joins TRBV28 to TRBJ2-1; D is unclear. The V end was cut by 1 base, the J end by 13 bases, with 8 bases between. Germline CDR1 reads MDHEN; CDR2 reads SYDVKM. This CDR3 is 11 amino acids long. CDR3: CASSLYQLQFF. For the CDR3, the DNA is TGTGCCAGCAGTTTATATCAGCTTCAGTTCTTC.

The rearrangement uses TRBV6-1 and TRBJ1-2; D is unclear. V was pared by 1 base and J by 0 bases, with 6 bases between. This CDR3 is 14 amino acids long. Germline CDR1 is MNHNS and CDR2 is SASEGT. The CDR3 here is CASSEGPANYGYTF. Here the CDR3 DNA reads TGTGCCAGCAGTGAAGGACCCGCTAACTATGGCTACACCTTC.

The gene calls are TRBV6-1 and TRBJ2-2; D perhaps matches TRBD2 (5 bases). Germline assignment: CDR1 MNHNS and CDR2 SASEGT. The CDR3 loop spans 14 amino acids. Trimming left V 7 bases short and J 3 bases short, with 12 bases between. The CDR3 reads CASTMRVDTGELFF. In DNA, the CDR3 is TGTGCCAGCACGATGAGGGTTGACACCGGGGAGCTGTTTTTT.